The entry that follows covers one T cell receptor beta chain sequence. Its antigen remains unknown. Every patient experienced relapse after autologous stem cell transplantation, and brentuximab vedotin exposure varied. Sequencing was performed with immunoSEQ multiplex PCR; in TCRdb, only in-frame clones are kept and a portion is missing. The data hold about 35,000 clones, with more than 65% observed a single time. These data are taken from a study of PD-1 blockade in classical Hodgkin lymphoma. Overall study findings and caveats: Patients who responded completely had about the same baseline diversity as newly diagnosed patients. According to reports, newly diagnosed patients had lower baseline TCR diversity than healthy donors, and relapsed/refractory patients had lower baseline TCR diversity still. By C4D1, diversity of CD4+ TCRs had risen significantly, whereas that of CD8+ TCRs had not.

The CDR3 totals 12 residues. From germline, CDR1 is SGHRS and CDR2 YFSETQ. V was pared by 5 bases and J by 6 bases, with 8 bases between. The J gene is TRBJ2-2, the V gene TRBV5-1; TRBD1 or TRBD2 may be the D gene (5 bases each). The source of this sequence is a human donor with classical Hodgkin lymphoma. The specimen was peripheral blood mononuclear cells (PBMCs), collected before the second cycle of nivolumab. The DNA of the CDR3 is TGCGCCAGCAGGGGGGTCGCCGGGGAGCTGTTTTTT. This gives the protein CASRGVAGELFF.